What follows is one T cell receptor beta chain and its context. The table lists this clone with many counts. Its antigen is still unknown. Qualities for individual bases were not recorded, and no much larger clone is one base off. This entry comes from a study of shared clonotypes between healthy human individuals (dated by TCRdb to the early 2020s). Study-level background: A few men and a couple of women, aged 18 to 49 years, made up the cohort. Different laboratories and diverse techniques were used to prepare libraries and sequence TCR repertoires, to increase sequencing depth and limit assay-specific biases. To estimate repertoire size and how much clonotypes are shared between individuals, the study performed deep sequencing of blood TCR repertoires from a few healthy adults. Per donor, leukapheresis produced somewhere between about 0.9 and 9.5 billion PBMCs. For each donor, CD4 naive and CD4 memory were each run on three plates, CD8 naive on two plates, and CD8 memory on one plate.

General conclusions and limits of the study: Pairwise subsampling led to the expectation that sequencing depth would affect the degree of clonotype sharing among donors. When a few donors were compared, the shared fraction of clonotypes was around 4.6% for naive CD4, around 3.5% for naive CD8, roughly 2.3% for memory CD4, and approximately 0.4% for memory CD8. The genetic and exposure-history diversity represented was limited by the small number of donors. Clonotypes shared by all four sorted-subset donors showed higher generation probabilities than non-shared clonotypes. Sampling was limited to blood, and TCR repertoires in tissue likely differ from TCR repertoires in blood. Rarefaction of sorted-subset datasets indicated incomplete sequencing despite the large sequencing depth. Naive subsets generally had larger estimated clonotype richness than memory subsets did.

Using the deep immunoSEQ assay, TCR CDR3 regions were amplified from genomic DNA by multiplex PCR. Extracted genomic DNA from each cell subset was spread evenly across all wells of several immunoSEQ 96-well plates, with each plate serving as a replicate. Each replicate PCR for sorted subsets received approximately 200 ng genomic DNA, equal to about 30,000 T cell genomes. The purified libraries were quantified using a Qubit 3.0 fluorometer, sized with a Bioanalyzer 2100, and then quantified again using the KAPA Library Quantification kit. Every immunoSEQ 96-well plate was sequenced on a dedicated single-read 150-cycle Illumina NextSeq 550 flow cell. The study's own analysis went as follows. The immunoSEQ output contained only junctional sequences without quality scores, so filtering could not match that applied to full-length reads. Sequences were annotated with PyIR, a Python wrapper for IgBLAST v1.9, and V/J genes and CDR3 were assigned using IMGT germline references. Reads were removed for weak V/J assignments (E-value above 1e-6), missing CDR3, stop codons, out-of-frame junctions, or ambiguous translated residues. A V3J clonotype was defined by an identical inferred V gene, J gene, and CDR3 amino acid sequence. To compute the percentage overlap between repertoires, the number of shared unique clonotypes was divided by the size of the smaller repertoire. Repertoire richness was assessed with RTK rarefaction, the Chao1 estimator, and Recon v2.1 estimates of unobserved clonotypes. Generation probabilities for all TCRbeta clonotypes obtained by the gDNA method from a handful of donors were computed using OLGA. TCRdb provides this immuneACCESS table in a form limited to in-frame rearrangements. Some clones are lacking; in checked studies, under half of them reflect an unresolved V gene, and why the rest are absent is not known. V and J calls plus clone size are reproduced from that table; the DNA served to infer D and trimming. The sample table contains about 1 million clones; only one count was recorded for 65% to 80% of them. Together, the top ten hold about 1.4% of the sample.

Inclusive of the bounding cysteine and phenylalanine, the CDR3 is 11 residues long. The sequence is cut down to CDR3 DNA, 33 bases in frame from base 1. Germline trimming amounts to 7 bases on V and 9 bases on J, with 3 as the count of junction bases outside the gene matches. From the germline V gene (reference sequence), CDR1 is MNHNY and CDR2 is SVGAGI. Donors were healthy HIV-negative adults with no recently reported acute infections or vaccinations. Only Caucasian adults living in Nashville, Tennessee, USA were represented among the donors. CD4+ T cells were enriched through magnetic negative selection, after which naive cells were positively selected on CD45RA and the remaining negative fraction served as the memory subset. Blood was obtained by leukapheresis, after which PBMCs were separated by Ficoll-Histopaque density gradient centrifugation and cryopreserved in liquid nitrogen vapor phase. Purity and quantity of every magnetically sorted T cell population were checked by analytical flow cytometry. From each sorted fraction, genomic DNA was isolated and quantified by UV absorbance on a Nanodrop 2000c.

Sequencing was carried out using memory CD4+ T cells sorted from blood. The cell subset or site label on this specimen signifies: CD45RA-negative fraction. The chain couples TRBV6-6 to TRBJ1-3; 7 bases in the junction line up with TRBD1. The receptor comes from a man between 18 and 29 years old in good health. The CDR3 has the sequence CASTSGGTIYF. Read as DNA, the sequence is TGTGCCAGCACGTCAGGGGGCACCATATATTTT.